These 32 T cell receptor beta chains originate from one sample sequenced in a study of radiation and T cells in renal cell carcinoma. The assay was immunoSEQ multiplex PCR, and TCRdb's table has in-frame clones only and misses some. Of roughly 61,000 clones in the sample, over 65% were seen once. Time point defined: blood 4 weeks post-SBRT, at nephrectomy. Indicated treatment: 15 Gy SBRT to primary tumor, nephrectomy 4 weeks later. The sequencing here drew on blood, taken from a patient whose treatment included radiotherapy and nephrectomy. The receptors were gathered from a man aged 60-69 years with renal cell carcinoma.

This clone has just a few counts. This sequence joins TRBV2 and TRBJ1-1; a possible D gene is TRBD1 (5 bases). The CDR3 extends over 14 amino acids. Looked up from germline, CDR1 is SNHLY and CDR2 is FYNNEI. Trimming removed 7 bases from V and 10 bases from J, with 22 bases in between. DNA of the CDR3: TGTGCCAGCACCGAGGGTCAAAGGGGAGGGGTAGCTTTCTTT. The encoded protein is CASTEGQRGGVAFF.

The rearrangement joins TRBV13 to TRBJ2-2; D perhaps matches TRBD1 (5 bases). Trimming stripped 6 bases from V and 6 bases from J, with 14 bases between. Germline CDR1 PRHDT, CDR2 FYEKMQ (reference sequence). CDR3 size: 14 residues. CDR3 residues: CASRPDQGPGELFF. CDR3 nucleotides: TGTGCCAGCAGGCCTGATCAGGGTCCCGGGGAGCTGTTTTTT.

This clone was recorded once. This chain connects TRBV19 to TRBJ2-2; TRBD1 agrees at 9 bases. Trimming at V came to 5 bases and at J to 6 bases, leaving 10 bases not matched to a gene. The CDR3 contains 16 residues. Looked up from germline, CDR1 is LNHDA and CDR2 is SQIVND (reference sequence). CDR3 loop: CASSARDRARAGELFF. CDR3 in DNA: TGTGCCAGTAGTGCCAGGGACAGGGCTAGGGCCGGGGAGCTGTTTTTT.

The CDR3 nucleotides are TGTGCCTGGAGCGTCGGACAGGGAGCCGAGCAGTACGTC. It codes for CAWSVGQGAEQYV. The V call is TRBV30, the J call TRBJ2-7, with 8 bases that match TRBD1. Trimming at V came to 3 bases and at J to 6 bases, leaving 7 bases not matched to a gene. The CDR3 loop spans 13 amino acids. Per the germline V gene, CDR1 is GTSNPN and CDR2 is SVGIG (reference sequence).

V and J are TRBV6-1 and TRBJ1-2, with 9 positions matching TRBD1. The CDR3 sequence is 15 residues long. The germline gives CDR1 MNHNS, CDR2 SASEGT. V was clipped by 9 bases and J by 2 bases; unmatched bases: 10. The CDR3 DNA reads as TGTGCCAGTACGGGACAGGGATTCACCAACTATGGCTACACCTTC. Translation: CASTGQGFTNYGYTF.

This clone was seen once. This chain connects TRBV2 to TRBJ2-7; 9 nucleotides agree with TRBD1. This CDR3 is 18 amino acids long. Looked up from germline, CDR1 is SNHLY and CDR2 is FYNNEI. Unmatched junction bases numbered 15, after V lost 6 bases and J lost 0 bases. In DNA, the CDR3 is TGTGCCAGCAGCGGCCCCTTGACCGGGACAGGGAACTCCTACGAGCAGTACTTC. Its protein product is CASSGPLTGTGNSYEQYF.

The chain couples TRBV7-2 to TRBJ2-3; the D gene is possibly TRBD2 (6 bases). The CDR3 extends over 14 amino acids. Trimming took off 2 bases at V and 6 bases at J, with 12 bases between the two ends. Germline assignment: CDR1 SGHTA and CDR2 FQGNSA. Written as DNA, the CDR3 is TGTGCCAGCAGCTTACCACCGGGAGTGGATACGCAGTATTTT. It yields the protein CASSLPPGVDTQYF.

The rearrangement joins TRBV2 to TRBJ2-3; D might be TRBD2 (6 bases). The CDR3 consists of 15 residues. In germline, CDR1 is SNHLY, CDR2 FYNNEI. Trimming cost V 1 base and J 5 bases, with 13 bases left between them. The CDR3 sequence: CASSEEGTPRDTQYF. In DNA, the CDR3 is TGTGCCAGCAGTGAAGAGGGGACTCCTCGAGATACGCAGTATTTT.

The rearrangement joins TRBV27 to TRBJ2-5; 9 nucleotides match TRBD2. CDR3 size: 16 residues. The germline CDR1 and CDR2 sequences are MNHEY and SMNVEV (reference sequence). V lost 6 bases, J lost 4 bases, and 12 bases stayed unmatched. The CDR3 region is CASRRRPAGGGETQYF. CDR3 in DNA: TGTGCCAGCAGACGAAGGCCAGCGGGGGGCGGAGAGACCCAGTACTTC.

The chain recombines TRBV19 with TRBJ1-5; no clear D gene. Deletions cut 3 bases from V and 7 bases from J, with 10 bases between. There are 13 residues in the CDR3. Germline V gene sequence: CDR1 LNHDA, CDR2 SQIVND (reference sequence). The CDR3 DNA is TGTGCCAGTAGTATCCAGGTATTCCAGCCCCAGCATTTT. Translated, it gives CASSIQVFQPQHF.

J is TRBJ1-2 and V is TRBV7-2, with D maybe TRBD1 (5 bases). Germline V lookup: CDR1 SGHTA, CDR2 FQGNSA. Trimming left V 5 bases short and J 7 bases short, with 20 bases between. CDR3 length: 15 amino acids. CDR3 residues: CASSAAGGLGPGYTF. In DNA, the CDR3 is TGTGCCAGCAGCGCCGCCGGGGGTCTCGGGCCTGGCTACACCTTC.

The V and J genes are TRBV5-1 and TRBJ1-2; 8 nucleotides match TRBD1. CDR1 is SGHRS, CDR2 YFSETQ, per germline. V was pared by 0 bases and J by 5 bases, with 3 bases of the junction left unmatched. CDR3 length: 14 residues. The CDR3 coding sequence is TGCGCCAGCAGCTTGGTTAGGACAGGGTATGGCTACACCTTC. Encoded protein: CASSLVRTGYGYTF.

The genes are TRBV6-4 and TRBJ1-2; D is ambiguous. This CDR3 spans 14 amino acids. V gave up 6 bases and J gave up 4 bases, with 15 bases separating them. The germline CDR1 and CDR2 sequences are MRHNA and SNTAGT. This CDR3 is CASSPTGSGYGYTF. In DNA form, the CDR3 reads TGTGCCAGCAGCCCCACGGGTTCCGGCTATGGCTACACCTTC.

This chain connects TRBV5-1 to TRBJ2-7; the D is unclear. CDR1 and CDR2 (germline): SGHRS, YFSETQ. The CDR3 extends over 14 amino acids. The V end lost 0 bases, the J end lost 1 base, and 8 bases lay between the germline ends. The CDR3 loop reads CASSLGVASYEQYV. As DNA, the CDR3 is TGCGCCAGCAGCTTGGGCGTGGCGTCCTACGAGCAGTACGTC.

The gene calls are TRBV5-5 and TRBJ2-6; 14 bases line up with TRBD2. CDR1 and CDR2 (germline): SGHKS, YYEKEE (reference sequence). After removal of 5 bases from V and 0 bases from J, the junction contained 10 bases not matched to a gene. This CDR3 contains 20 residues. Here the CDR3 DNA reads TGTGCCAGCAGACCCCTTGGGACTAGCGGGAGAGGCTCTGGGGCCAACGTCCTGACTTTC. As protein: CASRPLGTSGRGSGANVLTF.

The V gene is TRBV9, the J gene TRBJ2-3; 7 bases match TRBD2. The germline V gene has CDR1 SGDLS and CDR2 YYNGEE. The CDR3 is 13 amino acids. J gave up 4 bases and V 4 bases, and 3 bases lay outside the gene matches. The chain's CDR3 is CASSPRGADTQYF. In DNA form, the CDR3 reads TGTGCCAGCAGCCCCCGGGGGGCAGATACGCAGTATTTT.

The CDR3, as DNA: TGTGCCAGCGGGTACAGGGCCAACTATGGCTACACCTTC. This codes for CASGYRANYGYTF. The V gene is TRBV6-6, the J gene TRBJ1-2; possibly TRBD1 for D (6 bases). There are 13 residues in the CDR3. The germline V gene has CDR1 MNHNY and CDR2 SVGAGI (reference sequence). The V end was cut by 8 bases, the J end by 2 bases, with 12 bases between.

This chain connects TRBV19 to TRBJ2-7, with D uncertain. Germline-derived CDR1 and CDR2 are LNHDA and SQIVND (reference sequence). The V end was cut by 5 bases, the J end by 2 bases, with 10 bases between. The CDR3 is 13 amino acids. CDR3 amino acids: CASSGPGPYEQYF. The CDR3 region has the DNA TGTGCCAGTAGTGGCCCCGGCCCCTACGAGCAGTACTTC.

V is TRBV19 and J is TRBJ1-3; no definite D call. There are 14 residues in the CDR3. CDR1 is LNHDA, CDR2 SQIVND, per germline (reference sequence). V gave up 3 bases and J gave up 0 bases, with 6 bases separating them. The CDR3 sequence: CASSILISGNTIYF. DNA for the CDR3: TGTGCCAGTAGTATTTTGATCTCTGGAAACACCATATATTTT.

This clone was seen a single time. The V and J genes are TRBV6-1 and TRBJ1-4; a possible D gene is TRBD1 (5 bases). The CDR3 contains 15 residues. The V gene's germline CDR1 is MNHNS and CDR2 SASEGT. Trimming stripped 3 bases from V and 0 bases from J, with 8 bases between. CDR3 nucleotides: TGTGCCAGCAGTGATACAGGATCAACTAATGAAAAACTGTTTTTT. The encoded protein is CASSDTGSTNEKLFF.

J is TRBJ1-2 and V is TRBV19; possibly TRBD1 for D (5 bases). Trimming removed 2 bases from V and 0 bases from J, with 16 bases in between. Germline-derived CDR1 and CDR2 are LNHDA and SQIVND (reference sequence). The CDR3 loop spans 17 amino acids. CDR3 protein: CASSIWAPAGANYGYTF. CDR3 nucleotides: TGTGCCAGTAGTATATGGGCGCCAGCGGGGGCTAACTATGGCTACACCTTC. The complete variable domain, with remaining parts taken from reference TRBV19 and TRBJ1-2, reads DGGITQSPKYLFRKEGQNVTLSCEQNLNHDAMYWYRQDPGQGLRLIYYSQIVNDFQKGDIAEGYSVSREKKESFPLTVTSAQKNPTAFYLCASSIWAPAGANYGYTFGSGTRLTVV.

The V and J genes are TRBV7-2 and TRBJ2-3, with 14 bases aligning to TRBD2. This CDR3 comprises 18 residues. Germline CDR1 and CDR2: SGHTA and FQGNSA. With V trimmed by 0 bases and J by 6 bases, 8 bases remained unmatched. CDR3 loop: CASSLAPGLAGGWDTQYF. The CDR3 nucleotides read TGTGCCAGCAGCTTAGCGCCCGGACTAGCGGGAGGATGGGATACGCAGTATTTT.

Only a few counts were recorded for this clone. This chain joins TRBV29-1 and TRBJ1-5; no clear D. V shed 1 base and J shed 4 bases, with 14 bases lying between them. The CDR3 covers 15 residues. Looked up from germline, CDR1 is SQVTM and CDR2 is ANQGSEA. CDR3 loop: CSVEGGDTDNQPQHF. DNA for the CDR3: TGCAGCGTTGAAGGGGGTGACACGGATAATCAGCCCCAGCATTTT.

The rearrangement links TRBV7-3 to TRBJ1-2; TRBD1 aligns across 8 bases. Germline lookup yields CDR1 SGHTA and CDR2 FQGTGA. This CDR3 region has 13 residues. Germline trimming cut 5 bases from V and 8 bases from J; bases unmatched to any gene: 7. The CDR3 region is CASSQRQGHGYTF. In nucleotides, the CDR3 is TGTGCCAGCAGCCAGCGACAGGGGCACGGCTACACCTTC.

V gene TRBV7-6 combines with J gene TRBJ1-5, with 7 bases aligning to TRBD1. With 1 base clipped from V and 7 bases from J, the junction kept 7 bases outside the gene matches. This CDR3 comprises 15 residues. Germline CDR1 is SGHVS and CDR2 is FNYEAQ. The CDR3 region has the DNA TGTGCCAGCAGCTTAGGACAGGGTTTCAGCCAGCCCCAGCATTTT. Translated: CASSLGQGFSQPQHF.

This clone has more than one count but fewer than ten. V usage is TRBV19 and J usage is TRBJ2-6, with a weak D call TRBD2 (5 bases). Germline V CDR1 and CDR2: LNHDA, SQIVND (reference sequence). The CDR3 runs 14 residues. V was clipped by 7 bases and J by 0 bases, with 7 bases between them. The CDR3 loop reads CASKRDSGANVLTF. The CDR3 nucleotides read TGTGCCAGTAAGAGGGACTCTGGGGCCAACGTCCTGACTTTC. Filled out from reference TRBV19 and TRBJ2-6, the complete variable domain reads DGGITQSPKYLFRKEGQNVTLSCEQNLNHDAMYWYRQDPGQGLRLIYYSQIVNDFQKGDIAEGYSVSREKKESFPLTVTSAQKNPTAFYLCASKRDSGANVLTFGAGSRLTVL.

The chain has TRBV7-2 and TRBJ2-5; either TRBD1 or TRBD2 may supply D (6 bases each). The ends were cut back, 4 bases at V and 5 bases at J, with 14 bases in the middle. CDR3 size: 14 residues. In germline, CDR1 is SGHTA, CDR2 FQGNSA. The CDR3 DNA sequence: TGTGCCAGCAGCTCTCTGGGGGGCAGGGAGACCCAGTACTTC. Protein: CASSSLGGRETQYF.

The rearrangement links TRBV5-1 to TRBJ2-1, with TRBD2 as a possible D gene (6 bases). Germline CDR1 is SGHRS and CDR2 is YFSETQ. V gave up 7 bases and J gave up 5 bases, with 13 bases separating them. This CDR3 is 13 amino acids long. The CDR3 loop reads CASSLATHNEQFF. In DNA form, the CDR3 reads TGCGCCAGCTCCCTAGCGACACACAATGAGCAGTTCTTC.

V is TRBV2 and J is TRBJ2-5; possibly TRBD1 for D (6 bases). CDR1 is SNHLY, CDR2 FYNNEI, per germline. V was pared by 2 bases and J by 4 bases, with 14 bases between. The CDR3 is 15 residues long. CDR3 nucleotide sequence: TGTGCCAGCAGTGAATCAAAGGGGGTGGGAGAGACCCAGTACTTC. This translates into CASSESKGVGETQYF. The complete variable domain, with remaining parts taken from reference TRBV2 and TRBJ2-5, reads EPEVTQTPSHQVTQMGQEVILRCVPISNHLYFYWYRQILGQKVEFLVSFYNNEISEKSEIFDDQFSVERPDGSNFTLKIRSTKLEDSAMYFCASSESKGVGETQYFGPGTRLLVL.

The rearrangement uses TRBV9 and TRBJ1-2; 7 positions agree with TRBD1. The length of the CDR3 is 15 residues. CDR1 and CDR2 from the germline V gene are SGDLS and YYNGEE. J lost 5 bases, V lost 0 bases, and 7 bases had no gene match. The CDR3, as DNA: TGTGCCAGCAGCGTAGCGGAAGGGGGCCGGTATGGCTACACCTTC. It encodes CASSVAEGGRYGYTF.

Written as DNA, the CDR3 is TGTGCCAGCAGTTACGAAAATGGGCGAAAGGCTTTCTTT. Translation: CASSYENGRKAFF. The chain is built from TRBV6-5 and TRBJ1-1; no clear D. Germline V lookup: CDR1 MNHEY, CDR2 SVGAGI. The CDR3 totals 13 residues. Trimming took 2 bases from V and 11 from J, leaving 15 bases between them.

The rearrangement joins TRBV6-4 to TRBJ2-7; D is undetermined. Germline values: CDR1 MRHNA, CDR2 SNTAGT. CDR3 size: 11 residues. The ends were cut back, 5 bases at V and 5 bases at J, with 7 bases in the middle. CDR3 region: CASSKTHEQYV. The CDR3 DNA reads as TGTGCCAGCAGTAAGACGCACGAGCAGTACGTC.